This TCR beta chain was sequenced in a study of blood T cell repertoires in COVID-19. Study in general: COVID-19 samples, acute and convalescent, were from the United States, Italy and Spain.

Produced via immunoSEQ multiplex PCR; TCRdb's table is partial and in-frame only. The repertoire holds more than 65,000 clones, roughly nine tenths seen once, with roughly 8.7% in the top ten. This CDR3 has 14 residues. The V end was cut by 9 bases, the J end by 0 bases, with 13 bases between. CDR1 is SGHDT, CDR2 YYEEEE, per germline. V usage is TRBV5-6 and J usage is TRBJ1-3, with D uncertain. Material for sequencing was peripheral blood. This TCR derives from a man over 45 with acute or convalescent COVID-19. CDR3 sequence: CATQSTFSGNTIYF. The CDR3 bases are TGTGCCACCCAAAGCACTTTCTCTGGAAACACCATATATTTT.